This T cell receptor (beta chain) was obtained from a study of blood T cell repertoires in COVID-19. Study overall: Sample material is recorded as cDNA or gDNA derived from T cells, B-cell-depleted T cells, or PBMCs.

Per the original methods: Counts of nucleated cells, estimated from reference gene primer amplification, were obtained. TCRdb's copy holds only in-frame clones and misses some; the assay was immunoSEQ multiplex PCR. V, J and clone size are taken as reported in that table, and D and trimming were inferred from the DNA itself. The data contain 350,000 or so clones, 92% of them singletons. The study recruited people aged roughly 18 to 100 years across 20 to 30 US areas. The CDR3 spans 13 residues. Germline CDR1 reads MNHEY; CDR2 reads SMNVEV (reference sequence). With 5 bases clipped from V and 7 bases from J, the junction kept 5 bases outside the gene matches.

The chain uses TRBV27 and TRBJ1-5, with 7 bases identical to TRBD1. Sequencing input: PBMCs or T cells enriched from blood (not recorded which). The clonotype was recovered from a woman aged 25 to 45 who had recovered from COVID-19. DNA for the CDR3: TGTGCCAGCAGTGTGACAGGGACCCAGCCCCAGCATTTT. Amino acids: CASSVTGTQPQHF.